These T cell receptor beta chains were read from a single sample in a study of OX40 agonist ivuxolimab in advanced cancers. Data came from immunoSEQ multiplex PCR; TCRdb stores just in-frame clones and leaves some out. This table holds over 55,000 clones, more than 70% found once. This specimen was CD4+ or CD8+ T cells sorted from blood, taken in a trial of the OX40 agonist ivuxolimab. These receptors were collected from an adult with an advanced solid tumor such as melanoma, head and neck, liver or kidney cancer. Each CDR3 is given with its conserved first and last residue.

j_call v_call cdr3_aa
TRBJ1-1 TRBV4-3 CASSQAVDGEAFF
TRBJ1-2 TRBV10-2 CASSDSAGQFSGYTF
TRBJ1-5 TRBV19 CASGSGLRRSQPQHF
TRBJ1-2 TRBV10-3 CAISDPTDSYGYTF
TRBJ1-1 TRBV28 CASSFTTGRTEAFF
TRBJ1-1 TRBV19 CASSFLGDGTEAFF
TRBJ2-2 TRBV2 CASSEQGAWNTGELFF
TRBJ1-1 TRBV5-6 CASSRTRQGAEAFF
TRBJ1-4 TRBV28 CASSSEIRAATNEKLFF
TRBJ2-7 TRBV18 CASSPYSQGEQYF
TRBJ2-2 TRBV5-4 CASSLPGQSAGELFF
TRBJ1-2 TRBV18 CASSPPSTGGAGGYTF
TRBJ2-5 TRBV19 CASSPGSGWETQYF
TRBJ1-2 TRBV28 CASSFPRQGYAYGYTF
TRBJ2-7 TRBV4-2 CASSSPGQEAYEQYF